The 32 T cell receptor beta chains given below trace back to one sample, sequenced in a study of T cells in Graves' hyperthyroidism and ophthalmopathy. TCR beta CDR3 sequences were amplified from RNA transcripts. HTBI primers were the set used in a first-round RT-PCR of the TCR CDR3. TCRdb itself ran the multiplex PCR reads through MiXCR, one entry per CDR3 protein. This table has around 520,000 distinct CDR3 sequences, about an eighth appearing once. Sequences were obtained from blood. These receptors originate from a woman aged 18-29 years with Graves' hyperthyroidism.

This clonotype was observed many times. This sequence joins TRBV10-3 and TRBJ2-7, with 7 bases aligning to TRBD1. The germline V gene encodes CDR1 ENHRY and CDR2 SYGVKD. Trimming at V came to 4 bases and at J to 2 bases, leaving 8 bases not matched to a gene. The CDR3 totals 15 residues. The CDR3: CAISGQGIGAYEQYV. DNA for the CDR3: TGTGCCATCAGTGGACAGGGAATTGGGGCCTACGAGCAGTACGTC.

This clonotype was found many times. The CDR3 region has the DNA TGTGCCAGCGGGAGGCGAGGGGAAAAACTGTTTTTT. It codes for CASGRRGEKLFF. The chain employs TRBV28 and TRBJ1-4; D remains unclear. Between the trimmed V and J ends, which lost 8 bases and 8 bases, there was a span of 12 bases. Per the germline V gene, CDR1 is MDHEN and CDR2 is SYDVKM. CDR3 size: 12 residues.

This sequence joins TRBV12-3 or TRBV12-4 and TRBJ1-5, with 7 bases lining up with TRBD1. V trimming: 3 bases; J trimming: 7 bases; junction bases outside the gene matches: 12. The length of the CDR3 is 16 residues. The CDR3 spells CASSFLAGGGSQPQHF. The CDR3, as DNA: TGTGCCAGCAGTTTCCTAGCAGGGGGTGGTTCCCAGCCCCAGCATTTT.

The chain has TRBV6-2 or TRBV6-3 and TRBJ2-7, with D maybe TRBD1 (6 bases). CDR3 length: 14 amino acids. V dropped 4 bases and J dropped 1 base, with 11 bases sitting between them. CDR1 is MNHEY and CDR2 is SVGEGT in the germline V gene. CDR3 residues: CASSSSGQSYEQYV. CDR3 bases: TGTGCCAGCAGTTCGTCCGGACAGTCCTACGAGCAGTACGTC.

The V and J genes are TRBV10-1 and TRBJ1-6; maybe TRBD1 (5 bases). The V end lost 2 bases, the J end lost 0 bases, and 11 bases lay between the germline ends. Germline V gene data show CDR1 as WNHNN and CDR2 as SYGVQD (reference sequence). The CDR3 is 17 amino acids. The CDR3 is CASSETTDSSYNSPLHF. DNA for the CDR3: TGCGCCAGCAGTGAGACGACAGACAGCTCCTATAATTCACCCCTCCACTTT.

This clonotype came up a few times. This chain connects TRBV6-1 to TRBJ2-1, with D tentatively TRBD2 (6 bases). Trimming removed 4 bases at V and 7 bases at J, with 8 bases between. Germline V gene lookup returns CDR1 MNHNS and CDR2 SASEGT. CDR3 length equals 12 residues. CDR3 loop: CASSGAGNEQFF. The CDR3 coding sequence is TGTGCCAGCAGTGGCGCGGGAAATGAGCAGTTCTTC.

This clonotype was observed many times. V is TRBV12-3 or TRBV12-4 and J is TRBJ2-1; 8 bases match TRBD2. The CDR3 totals 18 residues. The V and J ends lost 3 bases and 5 bases, in that order; junction bases with no gene match: 15. The CDR3: CASSLFGGGASGHNEQFF. The CDR3 coding sequence is TGTGCCAGCAGTTTGTTTGGGGGGGGGGCTAGCGGGCACAATGAGCAGTTCTTC.

V is TRBV6-2 or TRBV6-3 and J is TRBJ2-1; weak D call: TRBD2 (5 bases). This CDR3 has 12 amino acids. V was trimmed by 2 bases and J by 14 bases, leaving 13 bases between them. Germline V lookup: CDR1 MNHEY, CDR2 SVGEGT. The DNA for the CDR3 is TGTGCCAGCAGTTACCCCGGGCCGGAGGAGTTCTTC. It translates to CASSYPGPEEFF.

This clonotype has only one observation. A junction boundary mismatches the germline segment, possibly from a read error. V usage is TRBV7-9 and J usage is TRBJ1-6, with D hard to call. This CDR3 is built from 19 residues. From germline, CDR1 is SEHNR and CDR2 FQNEAQ (reference sequence). The CDR3 region has the DNA TGTGCCAGCAGTGGTTGGCAGGCAAGAACGAGCTCCTATAATCCACCCCTCCACTTT. Translation: CASSGWQARTSSYNPPLHF. Full variable domain (missing parts from reference TRBV7-9 and TRBJ1-6): DTGVSQNPRHKITKRGQNVTFRCDPISEHNRLYWYRQTLGQGPEFLTYFQNEAQLEKSRLLSDRFSAERPKGSFSTLEIQRTEQGDSAMYLCASSGWQARTSSYNPPLHFGNGTRLTVT.

The sample holds many counts of this clonotype. The chain has TRBV3-1 and TRBJ2-1, with 8 bases lining up with TRBD2. CDR3 length: 17 residues. Germline CDR1 LGHDT, CDR2 YNNKEL (reference sequence). Trimming at V came to 0 bases and at J to 10 bases, leaving 14 bases not matched to a gene. CDR3 bases: TGTGCCAGCAGCCAAGATGCGGGGGGACCCGCAGTAAGGGAGCAGTTCTTC. This codes for CASSQDAGGPAVREQFF.

The J gene is TRBJ2-7, the V gene TRBV6-4; TRBD2 might be the D (6 bases). This CDR3 comprises 14 residues. V was pared by 5 bases and J by 3 bases, with 14 bases between. Germline CDR1 MRHNA, CDR2 SNTAGT. As DNA, the CDR3 is TGTGCCAGCAGTCCCGCGGGGAACTACTACGAGCAGTACGTC. Protein product: CASSPAGNYYEQYV.

The table lists this clonotype with many counts. CDR3 amino acids: CASRLRTSGWPKTQYF. The CDR3 bases are TGCGCCAGCAGACTACGGACTAGCGGTTGGCCGAAGACCCAGTACTTC. This chain links TRBV10-2 with TRBJ2-5; 10 nucleotides agree with TRBD2. Germline V gene sequence: CDR1 WSHSY, CDR2 SAAADI. The trim removed 6 bases at V and 6 bases at J, leaving 13 bases unmatched. The CDR3 contains 16 residues.

About this clonotype itself: A clone one base away is much larger, so this may be a read error. The genes are TRBV11-2 and TRBJ2-1; D not resolved. The CDR3 sequence is 11 residues long. The germline V gene has CDR1 SGHAT and CDR2 FQNNGV. The CDR3, as DNA: TGTGCCGGCAGCTTCGTAGGTGAGCAGTTCTTC. This encodes CAGSFVGEQFF.

This clonotype was found a few times. This sequence joins TRBV3-1 and TRBJ1-6, with 7 bases matching TRBD1. The CDR3 contains 16 residues. Unmatched junction bases numbered 8, after V lost 0 bases and J lost 9 bases. Germline V gene data show CDR1 as LGHDT and CDR2 as YNNKEL (reference sequence). The DNA for the CDR3 is TGTGCCAGCAGCCAAGATGACGGAGGGGGCGGTTCACCCCTCCACTTT. Protein sequence: CASSQDDGGGGSPLHF.

This clonotype was counted at least ten times. V usage is TRBV6-1 and J usage is TRBJ1-1, with D possibly being TRBD1 (5 bases). Germline V CDR1 and CDR2: MNHNS, SASEGT. V lost 5 bases and J lost 3, with 16 bases in between. The CDR3 runs 15 residues. The CDR3 DNA sequence: TGTGCCAGCAGTTACGGGACCGGAGGGGACACTGAAGCTTTCTTT. Translated, it gives CASSYGTGGDTEAFF.

This sequence joins TRBV7-2 and TRBJ2-6, with TRBD1 matching 7 bases. The CDR3 consists of 17 residues. With 1 base clipped from V and 0 bases from J, the junction kept 3 bases outside the gene matches. Germline lookup yields CDR1 SGHTA and CDR2 FQGNSA. The DNA of the CDR3 is TGTGCCAGCAGCTTAGGGGGACAGAGCTCTGGGGCCAACGTCCTGACTTTC. Translating it yields CASSLGGQSSGANVLTF.

This clonotype appeared many times. The chain links TRBV7-9 to TRBJ1-5, with D uncertain. Between the trimmed V and J ends, which lost 8 bases and 1 base, there was a span of 12 bases. Germline V gene data show CDR1 as SEHNR and CDR2 as FQNEAQ (reference sequence). The CDR3 extends over 14 amino acids. CDR3 sequence: CASATGLSNQPQHF. As DNA, the CDR3 is TGTGCCAGCGCAACCGGGTTAAGCAATCAGCCCCAGCATTTT.

The table lists this clonotype with many counts. The chain carries TRBV18 and TRBJ2-1, with D unresolved. Germline lookup yields CDR1 KGHSH and CDR2 LQKENI. V gave up 3 bases and J gave up 0 bases, with 12 bases separating them. CDR3 length equals 16 residues. The CDR3 bases are TGTGCCAGCTCACCTCGCCGGGCGTCCTCCTACAATGAGCAGTTCTTC. Translated, it gives CASSPRRASSYNEQFF.

A few counts support this clonotype. The chain recombines TRBV3-1 with TRBJ2-2; 8 nucleotides line up with TRBD2. Germline V gene lookup returns CDR1 LGHDT and CDR2 YNNKEL (reference sequence). The CDR3 covers 15 residues. V was clipped by 3 bases and J by 4 bases; unmatched bases: 4. This CDR3 is CASSHSGAGTGELFF. The CDR3 DNA follows: TGTGCCAGCAGCCATAGCGGGGCCGGCACCGGGGAGCTGTTTTTT.

Many counts were recorded for this clonotype. The CDR3 loop reads CASSLGTGARNEQFF. The DNA for the CDR3 is TGTGCCAGCAGTTTAGGGACAGGGGCGCGGAATGAGCAGTTCTTC. The chain carries TRBV12-3 or TRBV12-4 and TRBJ2-1; the match to TRBD1 covers 9 bases. With 1 base clipped from V and 7 bases from J, the junction kept 5 bases outside the gene matches. The CDR3 has 15 residues.

The rearrangement joins TRBV30 to TRBJ2-7; 9 bases are shared with TRBD2. V shed 7 bases and J 1 base; nucleotides not matched to a gene: 5. The V gene's germline CDR1 is GTSNPN and CDR2 SVGIG (reference sequence). The CDR3 extends over 13 amino acids. The CDR3 reads CALVSGRSYEQYV. The DNA of the CDR3 is TGTGCCTTGGTTAGCGGGAGATCCTACGAGCAGTACGTC.

The rearrangement links TRBV4-1 to TRBJ2-5; the D gene is possibly TRBD2 (6 bases). V was shortened by 1 base and J by 2 bases, with 8 bases between the two germline ends. The CDR3 totals 14 residues. Germline values: CDR1 MGHRA, CDR2 YSYEKL. CDR3: CASSQGLGQETQYF. In nucleotides, the CDR3 is TGCGCCAGCAGCCAAGGACTAGGGCAAGAGACCCAGTACTTC.

The V call is TRBV7-9, the J call TRBJ1-5; 9 bases fit TRBD1. V lost 1 base to trimming and J lost 3 bases; unmatched junction nucleotides: 4. The V gene's germline CDR1 is SEHNR and CDR2 FQNEAQ (reference sequence). This CDR3 has 16 residues. CDR3 DNA sequence: TGTGCCAGCAGCTTAGGGGACAGGGTGCTCAATCAGCCCCAGCATTTT. As protein: CASSLGDRVLNQPQHF.

This clonotype was recorded at least ten times. The chain couples TRBV13 to TRBJ2-7; 8 bases match TRBD1. V gave up 5 bases and J gave up 6 bases; unmatched junction bases: 9. The CDR3 spans 14 residues. Per the germline V gene, CDR1 is PRHDT and CDR2 is FYEKMQ (reference sequence). CDR3 sequence reads: CASSPPTGVSEQYF. The CDR3 DNA reads as TGTGCCAGCAGCCCCCCGACAGGGGTAAGCGAGCAGTACTTC.

There are many counts of this clonotype. The CDR3 coding sequence is TGCAGTGCTAGAGATACCAACCGACCCTACAATGAGCAGTTCTTC. Translating it yields CSARDTNRPYNEQFF. The V call is TRBV20-1, the J call TRBJ2-1; D not certain. From germline, CDR1 is DFQATT and CDR2 SNEGSKA (reference sequence). This CDR3 region has 15 residues. V was clipped by 0 bases and J by 2 bases, with 11 bases between them.

V gene TRBV14 combines with J gene TRBJ1-6; D is perhaps TRBD1 (6 bases). CDR3 length: 16 amino acids. In germline, CDR1 is SGHDN, CDR2 FVKESK. V lost 1 base to trimming and J lost 3 bases, with 10 bases between them. The CDR3: CASSQVAGVYNSPLHF. In DNA, the CDR3 is TGTGCCAGCAGCCAAGTGGCAGGGGTCTATAATTCACCCCTCCACTTT.

This clonotype was counted many times. CDR3 region: CASSSHSGNTIYF. Written as DNA, the CDR3 is TGTGCCAGCAGCTCCCACTCTGGAAACACCATATATTTT. The gene calls are TRBV11-3 and TRBJ1-3; no definite D call. Germline CDR1 reads SGHNT; CDR2 reads YENEEA. CDR3 length equals 13 residues. The germline V and J ends were trimmed by 4 bases and 0 bases, with 4 bases remaining between them.

This clonotype was detected ten times or more. The V and J genes are TRBV2 and TRBJ2-1, with D unresolved. Trimming removed 2 bases at V and 5 bases at J, with 7 bases between. The CDR3 is 13 residues long. Germline V CDR1 and CDR2: SNHLY, FYNNEI. In DNA, the CDR3 is TGTGCCAGCAGTGAAAATACCAACAATGAGCAGTTCTTC. It codes for CASSENTNNEQFF.

This clonotype has a count of ten or more. This chain uses TRBV12-3 or TRBV12-4 with TRBJ2-1; maybe TRBD2 (6 bases). V lost 0 bases and J 10 bases, leaving 22 bases between the germline ends. The CDR3 has 17 amino acids. This CDR3 is CASSLAFVERRRGEQFF. CDR3 sequence (DNA): TGTGCCAGCAGTTTAGCGTTCGTCGAGCGGAGGAGGGGAGAGCAGTTCTTC.

This clonotype was recorded at least ten times. The chain is built from TRBV27 and TRBJ2-5, with D uncertain. CDR1 is MNHEY, CDR2 SMNVEV, per germline (reference sequence). The V gene lost 6 bases and the J gene lost 1 base, with 15 bases spanning the gap. The CDR3 is 15 residues long. The CDR3 region has the DNA TGTGCCAGCAGGCGCCGGGCCTGGGGCCAAGAGACCCAGTACTTC. This gives the protein CASRRRAWGQETQYF.

This clonotype was observed once. V is TRBV20-1 and J is TRBJ2-7, with a weak D call TRBD2 (6 bases). The CDR3 is made up of 14 amino acids. Germline loops: CDR1 DFQATT, CDR2 SNEGSKA (reference sequence). Trimming left V 3 bases short and J 7 bases short, with 19 bases between. CDR3 protein: CSASGSLWYNEQYF. The DNA for the CDR3 is TGCAGTGCTAGCGGGAGTTTATGGTACAATGAGCAGTACTTC.

This clonotype was observed a few times. This rearrangement joins TRBV5-5 to TRBJ1-1; tentative D call: TRBD1 (5 bases). CDR1 is SGHKS and CDR2 is YYEKEE in the germline V gene (reference sequence). The CDR3 is 14 amino acids. The germline V and J ends were trimmed by 4 bases and 3 bases, with 13 bases remaining between them. CDR3 bases: TGTGCCAGCAGCCCCCAGGTCAGGGACACTGAAGCTTTCTTT. Translated, it gives CASSPQVRDTEAFF. The whole variable domain, remainder taken from reference TRBV5-5 and TRBJ1-1, is DAGVTQSPTHLIKTRGQQVTLRCSPISGHKSVSWYQQVLGQGPQFIFQYYEKEERGRGNFPDRFSARQFPNYSSELNVNALLLGDSALYLCASSPQVRDTEAFFGQGTRLTVV.